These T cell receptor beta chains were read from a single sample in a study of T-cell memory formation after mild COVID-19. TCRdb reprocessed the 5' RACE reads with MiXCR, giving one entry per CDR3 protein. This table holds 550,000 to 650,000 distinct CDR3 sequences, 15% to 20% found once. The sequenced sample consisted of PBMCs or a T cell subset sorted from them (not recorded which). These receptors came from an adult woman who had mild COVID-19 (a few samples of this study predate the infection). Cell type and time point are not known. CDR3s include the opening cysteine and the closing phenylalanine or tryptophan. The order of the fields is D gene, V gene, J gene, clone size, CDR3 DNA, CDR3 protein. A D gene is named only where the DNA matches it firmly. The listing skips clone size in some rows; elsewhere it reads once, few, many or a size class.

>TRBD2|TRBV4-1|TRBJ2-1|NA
TGCGCCAGCAGCCAAGCCCCTCCCGGGACTAGCGGGGGGGCGCGTTACAATGAGCAGTTCTTC
CASSQAPPGTSGGARYNEQFF
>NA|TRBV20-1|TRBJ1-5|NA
TGCAGTGCCCCGCCCGGGACAACTAATCAGCCCCAGCATTTT
CSAPPGTTNQPQHF
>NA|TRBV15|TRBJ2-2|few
TGTGCCACCAGCAGAGATGGGGCGGGGTCGACTCTCACCGGGGAGCTGTTTTTT
CATSRDGAGSTLTGELFF
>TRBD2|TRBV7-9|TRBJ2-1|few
TGTGCCAGCAGCTTAGTGAGACTAGCGGGAGGTGAGCAGTTCTTC
CASSLVRLAGGEQFF
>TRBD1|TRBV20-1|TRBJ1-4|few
TGCAGTGCTAGAGCTGCCGGGACAGGGTGGGAAAAACTGTTTTTT
CSARAAGTGWEKLFF
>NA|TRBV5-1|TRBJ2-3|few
TGCGCCAGCAGCCAGAAGACAGGCCCCACAGATACGCAGTATTTT
CASSQKTGPTDTQYF
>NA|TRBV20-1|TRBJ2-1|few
TGCAGTGGCCCCCCCACACATGTGGGCGGTGAGCAGTTCTTC
CSGPPTHVGGEQFF
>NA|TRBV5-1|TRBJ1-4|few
TGCGCCAGCAGCTTGGAACCCAGGGCAACTAATGAAAAACTGTTTTTT
CASSLEPRATNEKLFF
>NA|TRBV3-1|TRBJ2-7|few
TGTGCCAGCAGCCAAACAGCCAACGAGCAGTACTTC
CASSQTANEQYF
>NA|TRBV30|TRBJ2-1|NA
TGTGCCTGGAGTGTAGGCATAACCTCGGGGAATGAGCAGTTCTTC
CAWSVGITSGNEQFF
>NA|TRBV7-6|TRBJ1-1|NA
TGTGCCAGCAGCTTAGTCGACGGGGGCGAAACTGAAGCTTTCTTT
CASSLVDGGETEAFF
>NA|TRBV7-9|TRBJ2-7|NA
TGTGCCAGCAGCTTCCTATCGGATACCTACGAGCAGTACTTC
CASSFLSDTYEQYF
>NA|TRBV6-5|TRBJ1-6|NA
TGTGCCAGCAGTTACTCGCGGTCCACCACCCTCCACTTT
CASSYSRSTTLHF
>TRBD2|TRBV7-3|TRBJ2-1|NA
TGTGCCAGCAGCTTCCTAGCGGGGTACTCCTACAATGAGCAGTTCTTC
CASSFLAGYSYNEQFF
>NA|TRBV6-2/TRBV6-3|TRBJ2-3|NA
TGTGCCAGCAGGAGTCCCGGACGGGCAGATACGCAGTATTTT
CASRSPGRADTQYF
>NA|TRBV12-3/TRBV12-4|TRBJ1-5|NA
TGTGCCAGCACCATGCCGGGACGAGGGAGCAATCAGCCCCAGCATTTT
CASTMPGRGSNQPQHF
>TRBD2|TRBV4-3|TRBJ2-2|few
TGCGCCAGTACAACTAGCGCGGGCACCGGGGAGCTGTTTTTT
CASTTSAGTGELFF
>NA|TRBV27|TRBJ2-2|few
TGTGCCAGCAGTTTATCGGTTTCCGGGCCCGAGCTGTTTTTT
CASSLSVSGPELFF
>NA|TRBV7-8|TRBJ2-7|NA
TGTGCCAGCAGCTTAAAGGGCCCTCCCAACGAGCAGTACTTC
CASSLKGPPNEQYF
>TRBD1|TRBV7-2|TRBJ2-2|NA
TGTGCCAGCAGCAGAGGGACAGGGAGGAGTACCGGGGAGCTGTTTTTT
CASSRGTGRSTGELFF
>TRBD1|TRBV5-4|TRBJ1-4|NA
TGTGCCAGCAGTCCCGGGACAGGGAAAGGTGCAACTAATGAAAAACTGTTTTTT
CASSPGTGKGATNEKLFF
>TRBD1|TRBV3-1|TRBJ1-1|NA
TGTGCCAGCAGGGGACAGGGATGGAACACTGAAGCTTTCTTT
CASRGQGWNTEAFF
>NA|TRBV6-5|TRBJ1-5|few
TGTGCCAGCAGTGTCCGCCGGAACCCTAGGCAGCCCCAGCATTTT
CASSVRRNPRQPQHF
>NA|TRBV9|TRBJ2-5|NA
TGTGCCAGCAGCGCCCCACCCCCGGAAGAGACCCAGTACTTC
CASSAPPPEETQYF
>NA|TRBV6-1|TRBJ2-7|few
TGTGCCAGCAGTGAACCCGCCGGTGGGCACGGGGAGCAGTACTTC
CASSEPAGGHGEQYF
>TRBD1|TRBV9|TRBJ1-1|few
TGTGCCAGCAGCGCCCAGGGGGTGGGCACTGAAGCTTTCTTT
CASSAQGVGTEAFF
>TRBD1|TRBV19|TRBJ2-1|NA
TGTGCCAGTAGTGACAGGGGTTCCATCCAAATGAATGAGCAGTTCTTC
CASSDRGSIQMNEQFF
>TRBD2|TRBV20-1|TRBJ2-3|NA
TGCAGTGTAACCGGGACTAGCGGGAGAACAGATACGCAGTATTTT
CSVTGTSGRTDTQYF
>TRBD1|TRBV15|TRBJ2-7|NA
TGTGCCACCAGCAGCGACAGGGGGGTTCCCTACGAGCAGTACTTC
CATSSDRGVPYEQYF
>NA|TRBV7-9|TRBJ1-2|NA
TGTGCCAGCAGCTTAGCGGTCGGCAACCGATATGGCTACACCTTC
CASSLAVGNRYGYTF
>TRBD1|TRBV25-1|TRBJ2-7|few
TGTGCCAGCAACAGACAGGGGGCTTCCGAGCAGTACTTC
CASNRQGASEQYF
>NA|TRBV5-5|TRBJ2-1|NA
TGTGCCAGCAGCCGCCCGGGGCAGGGGCGGCACAATGAGCAGTTCTTC
CASSRPGQGRHNEQFF
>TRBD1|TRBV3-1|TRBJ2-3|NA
TGTGCCAGCAGCCGACAGGGCCAAGATACGCAGTATTTT
CASSRQGQDTQYF
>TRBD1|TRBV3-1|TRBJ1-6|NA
TGTGCCAGCAGCCAAGGTTCAGGGGGTGGTTATTCACCCCTCCACTTT
CASSQGSGGGYSPLHF
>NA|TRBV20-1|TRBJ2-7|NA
TGCAGTGCTAGAGGGTCAGGGTGGACCTACGAGCAGTACTTC
CSARGSGWTYEQYF
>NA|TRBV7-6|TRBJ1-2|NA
TGTGCCAGCAGGTCGACCCCGCAGAGTGATGGCTACACCTTC
CASRSTPQSDGYTF
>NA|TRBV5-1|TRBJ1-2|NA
TGCGCCAGCAGCCCGGGTTGGCAGGGGACCTATGGCTACACCTTC
CASSPGWQGTYGYTF
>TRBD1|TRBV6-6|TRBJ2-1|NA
TGTGCCAGCAGTCCGCTTGACAGGGCACGAATTTCCTACAATGAGCAGTTCTTC
CASSPLDRARISYNEQFF
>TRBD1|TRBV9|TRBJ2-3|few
TGTGCCAGCAGCGTAGCTCAAGGGGGCTTGAGCACAGATACGCAGTATTTT
CASSVAQGGLSTDTQYF
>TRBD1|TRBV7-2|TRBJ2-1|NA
TGTGCCAGCACCCCCCCGCGACAGGGCCCTTACAATGAGCAGTTCTTC
CASTPPRQGPYNEQFF
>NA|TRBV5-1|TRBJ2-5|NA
TGCGCCAGCAGCTTGGAACCGGGCCGGCAAGAGACCCAGTACTTC
CASSLEPGRQETQYF
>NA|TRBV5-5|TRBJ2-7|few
TGTGCCAGCAGCACATTTCACAGCTCCTACGAGCAGTACTTC
CASSTFHSSYEQYF
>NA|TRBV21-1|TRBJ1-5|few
TGTGCCAGCAGGGACCGGGACCTCAATCAGCCCCAGCATTTT
CASRDRDLNQPQHF
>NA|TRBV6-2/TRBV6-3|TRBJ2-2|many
TGTGCCAGCAGTTACCCTTGGCTTTCCCGGGCGAACACCGGGGAGCTGTTTTTT
CASSYPWLSRANTGELFF
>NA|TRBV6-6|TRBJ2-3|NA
TGTGCCAGCAGTTACCCGGGCGGCACAGATACGCAGTATTTT
CASSYPGGTDTQYF
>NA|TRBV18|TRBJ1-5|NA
TGTGCCAGCTCACCGGCCTCGAGGGGCAATCAGCCCCAGCATTTT
CASSPASRGNQPQHF
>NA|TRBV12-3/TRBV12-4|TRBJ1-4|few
TGTGCCAGCAGTTTGGGGGTATCTAATGAAAAACTGTTTTTT
CASSLGVSNEKLFF
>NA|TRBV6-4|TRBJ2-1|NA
TGTGCCAGCAGTGACCCCCCACTAAATGAGCAGTTCTTC
CASSDPPLNEQFF
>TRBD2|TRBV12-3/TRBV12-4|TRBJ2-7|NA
TGTGCCAGCAGACTTAGCGGGGCGCTCGAGCAGTACTTC
CASRLSGALEQYF
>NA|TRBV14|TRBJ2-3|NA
TGTGCCAGCAGTCACACCCCGGACTCCACCGAGTATTTT
CASSHTPDSTEYF